This T cell receptor (beta chain) was identified during a study of response to subunit inactivated influenza vaccine (dated by TCRdb to 2016 to 2019). For the wider study: Deep quantitative profiling of the T cell receptor repertoire was used in the study to follow responses to a trivalent subunit inactivated influenza vaccine.

There are a few counts of this clonotype. Its antigen remains unidentified. No quality values exist for individual bases; no much larger clone is one base distant. General study outcomes and caveats: According to the authors, only a limited number of new T cells may be recruited by each seasonal influenza vaccination.

The protocol used for the library was RT-PCR. Reads for this sample came from an Illumina HiSeq 2500. TCRdb's own reprocessing of the public reads used fastp at Q25 and MiXCR and kept productive beta chains. CDR3 protein sequences are deduplicated, and each keeps its most common genes and DNA. This sample is represented by a few hundred thousand distinct CDR3 sequences; 12% to 15% of them were singletons. Around 10% of the sample is taken by the ten largest. The material sequenced was PBMCs from blood, taken about 13 days after vaccination. The clonotype was recovered from a man between 50 and 59 years old who received an inactivated influenza vaccine. Donor details come from another sample of the same person, matched by shared clones.

CDR3 loop: CASSLSGGTGRETQYF. The DNA is TGTGCCAGCAGCTTAAGTGGAGGAACCGGGCGCGAGACCCAGTACTTC. The chain was built from TRBV7-2 and TRBJ2-5; D gene: possibly TRBD2, on 5 matching bases. Cut back by 2 bases and 5 bases, the V and J ends lie 18 bases apart. Sequences SGHTA (CDR1) and FQGNSA (CDR2) are obtained from the germline V gene. The CDR3 has 16 amino acids, counting the end cysteine and phenylalanine. The read is trimmed to its CDR3 DNA, 48 bases read in frame from base 1.